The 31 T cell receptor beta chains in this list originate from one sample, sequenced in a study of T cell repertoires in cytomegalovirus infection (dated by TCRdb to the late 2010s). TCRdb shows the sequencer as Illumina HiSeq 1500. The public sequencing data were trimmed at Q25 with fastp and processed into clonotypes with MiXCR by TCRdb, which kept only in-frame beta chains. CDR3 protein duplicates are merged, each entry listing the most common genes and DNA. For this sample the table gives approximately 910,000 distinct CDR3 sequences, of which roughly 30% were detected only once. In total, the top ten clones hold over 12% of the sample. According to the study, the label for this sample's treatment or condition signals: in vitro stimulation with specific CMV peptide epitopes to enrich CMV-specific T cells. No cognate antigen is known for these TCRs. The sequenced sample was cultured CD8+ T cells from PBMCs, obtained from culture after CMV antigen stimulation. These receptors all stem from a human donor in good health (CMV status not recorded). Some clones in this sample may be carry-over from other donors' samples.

The CDR3 DNA follows: TGTGTCACGAAGCTCAGGAGCGACTATGGCTACACCTTC. Amino acid sequence: CVTKLRSDYGYTF. The J gene is TRBJ1-2, the V gene TRBV2; no clear D. Germline-derived CDR1 and CDR2 are SNHLY and FYNNEI. The CDR3 covers 13 residues.

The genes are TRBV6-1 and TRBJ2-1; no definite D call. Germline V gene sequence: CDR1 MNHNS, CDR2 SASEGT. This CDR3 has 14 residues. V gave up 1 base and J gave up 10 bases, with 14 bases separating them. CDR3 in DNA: TGTGCCAGCAGTGAAGGCTACTACCCCCGGGAGCAGTTCTTC. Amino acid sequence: CASSEGYYPREQFF.

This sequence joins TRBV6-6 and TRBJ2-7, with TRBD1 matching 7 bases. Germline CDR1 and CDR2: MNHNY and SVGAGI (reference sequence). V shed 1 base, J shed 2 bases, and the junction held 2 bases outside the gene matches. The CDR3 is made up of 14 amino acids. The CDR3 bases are TGTGCCAGCAGTTACTTGGACAGGACCTACGAGCAGTACTTC. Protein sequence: CASSYLDRTYEQYF.

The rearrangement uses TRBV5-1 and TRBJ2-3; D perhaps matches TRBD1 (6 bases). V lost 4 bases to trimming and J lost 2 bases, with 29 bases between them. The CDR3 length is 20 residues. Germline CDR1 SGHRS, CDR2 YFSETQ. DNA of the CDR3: TGCGCCAGCAGCATTCGGATCGTTACATGGGACACCAGCATCACAGATACGCAGTATTTT. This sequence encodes CASSIRIVTWDTSITDTQYF.

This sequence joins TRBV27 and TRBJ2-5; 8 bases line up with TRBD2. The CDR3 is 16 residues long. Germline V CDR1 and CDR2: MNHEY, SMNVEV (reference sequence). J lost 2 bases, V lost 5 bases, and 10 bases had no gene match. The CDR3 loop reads CASSPRAGARQETQYF. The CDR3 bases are TGTGCCAGCAGTCCCCGAGCGGGGGCACGGCAAGAGACCCAGTACTTC.

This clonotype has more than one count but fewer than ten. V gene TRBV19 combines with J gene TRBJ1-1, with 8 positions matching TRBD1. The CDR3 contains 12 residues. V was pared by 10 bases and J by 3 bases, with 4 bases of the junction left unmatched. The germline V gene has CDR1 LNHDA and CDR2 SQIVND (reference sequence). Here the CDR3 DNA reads TGTGCCACAGACAGGGGCGACACTGAAGCTTTCTTT. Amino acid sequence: CATDRGDTEAFF.

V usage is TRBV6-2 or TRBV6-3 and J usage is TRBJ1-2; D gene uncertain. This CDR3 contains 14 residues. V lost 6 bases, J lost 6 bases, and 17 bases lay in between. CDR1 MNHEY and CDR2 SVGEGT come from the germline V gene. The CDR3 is CASRLSPPGDGYTF. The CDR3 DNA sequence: TGTGCCAGCAGACTTTCGCCCCCGGGTGATGGCTACACCTTC.

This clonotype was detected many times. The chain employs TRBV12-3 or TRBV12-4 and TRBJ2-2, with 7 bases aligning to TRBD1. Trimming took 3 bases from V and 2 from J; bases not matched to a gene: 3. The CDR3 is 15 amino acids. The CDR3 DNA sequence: TGTGCCAGCAGTTTGGGGACAGCTAACACCGGGGAGCTGTTTTTT. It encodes CASSLGTANTGELFF.

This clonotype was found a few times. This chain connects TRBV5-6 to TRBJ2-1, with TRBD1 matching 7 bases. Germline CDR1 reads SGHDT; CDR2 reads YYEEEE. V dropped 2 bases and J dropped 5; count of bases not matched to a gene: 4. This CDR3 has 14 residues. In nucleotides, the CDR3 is TGTGCCAGCAGCTTAGGGGGCCGACACAATGAGCAGTTCTTC. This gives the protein CASSLGGRHNEQFF.

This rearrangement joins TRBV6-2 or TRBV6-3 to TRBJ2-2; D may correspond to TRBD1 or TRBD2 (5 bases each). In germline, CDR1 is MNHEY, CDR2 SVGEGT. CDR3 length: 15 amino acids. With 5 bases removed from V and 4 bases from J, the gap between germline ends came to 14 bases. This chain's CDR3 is CASSPGPTLTGELFF. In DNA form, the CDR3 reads TGTGCCAGCAGTCCGGGGCCGACACTCACCGGGGAGCTGTTTTTT.

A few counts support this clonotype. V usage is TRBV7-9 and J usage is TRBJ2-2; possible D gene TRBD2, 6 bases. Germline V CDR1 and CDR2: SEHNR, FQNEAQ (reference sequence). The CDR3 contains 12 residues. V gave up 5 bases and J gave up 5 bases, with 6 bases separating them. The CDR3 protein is CASSRETGELFF. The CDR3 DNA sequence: TGTGCCAGCAGCCGGGAGACCGGGGAGCTGTTTTTT.

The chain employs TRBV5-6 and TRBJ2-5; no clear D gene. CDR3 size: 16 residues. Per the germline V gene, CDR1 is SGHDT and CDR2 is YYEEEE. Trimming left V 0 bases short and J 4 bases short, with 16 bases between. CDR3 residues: CASSLGGIGLRETQYF. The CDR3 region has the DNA TGTGCCAGCAGCTTGGGGGGAATAGGGTTACGAGAGACCCAGTACTTC.

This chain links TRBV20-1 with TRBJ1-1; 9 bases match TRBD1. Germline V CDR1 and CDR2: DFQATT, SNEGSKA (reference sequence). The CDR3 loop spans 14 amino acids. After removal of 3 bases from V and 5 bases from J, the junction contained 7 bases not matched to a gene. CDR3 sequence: CSARWDRDETEAFF. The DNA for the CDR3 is TGCAGTGCTAGGTGGGACAGGGATGAAACTGAAGCTTTCTTT.

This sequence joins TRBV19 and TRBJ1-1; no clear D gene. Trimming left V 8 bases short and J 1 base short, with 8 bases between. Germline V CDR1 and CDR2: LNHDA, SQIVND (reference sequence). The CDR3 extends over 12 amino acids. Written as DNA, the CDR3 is TGTGCCAGTTGTGTTTCGAACACTGAAGCTTTCTTT. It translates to CASCVSNTEAFF. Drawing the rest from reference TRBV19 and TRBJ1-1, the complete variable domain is DGGITQSPKYLFRKEGQNVTLSCEQNLNHDAMYWYRQDPGQGLRLIYYSQIVNDFQKGDIAEGYSVSREKKESFPLTVTSAQKNPTAFYLCASCVSNTEAFFGQGTRLTVV.

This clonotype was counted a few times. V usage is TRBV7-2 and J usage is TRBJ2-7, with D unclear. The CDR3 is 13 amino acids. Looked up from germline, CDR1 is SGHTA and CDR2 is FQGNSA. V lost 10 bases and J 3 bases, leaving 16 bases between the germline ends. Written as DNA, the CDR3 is TGTGCCACCTCGATCGGGCTGATCTACGAGCAGTACGTC. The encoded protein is CATSIGLIYEQYV.

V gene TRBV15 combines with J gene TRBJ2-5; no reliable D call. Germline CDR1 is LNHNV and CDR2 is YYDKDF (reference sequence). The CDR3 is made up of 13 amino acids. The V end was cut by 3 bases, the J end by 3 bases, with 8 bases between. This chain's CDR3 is CATSREGEETQYF. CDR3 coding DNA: TGTGCCACCAGCAGGGAAGGAGAAGAGACCCAGTACTTC.

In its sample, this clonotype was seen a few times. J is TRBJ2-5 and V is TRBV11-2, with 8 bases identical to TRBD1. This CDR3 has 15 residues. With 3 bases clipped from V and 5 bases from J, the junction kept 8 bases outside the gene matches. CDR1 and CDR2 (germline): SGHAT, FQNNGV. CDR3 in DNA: TGTGCCAGCAGCTTGCCCCGGGACAGGATGGAGACCCAGTACTTC. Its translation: CASSLPRDRMETQYF.

The CDR3 DNA follows: TGTGCCAGCAGCCCCAGACAGGGGAGGAGGGACATTCAGTACTTC. Protein: CASSPRQGRRDIQYF. This chain uses TRBV7-2 with TRBJ2-4, with 8 bases fitting TRBD1. Germline V lookup: CDR1 SGHTA, CDR2 FQGNSA. J was trimmed by 8 bases and V by 5 bases; bases with no gene match: 11. The CDR3 consists of 15 residues.

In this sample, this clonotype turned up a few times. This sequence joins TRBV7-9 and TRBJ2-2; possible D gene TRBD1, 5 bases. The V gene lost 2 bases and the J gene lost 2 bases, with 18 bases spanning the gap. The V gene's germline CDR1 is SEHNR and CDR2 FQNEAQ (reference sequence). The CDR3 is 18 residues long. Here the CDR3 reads CASSLKGKRDINTGELFF. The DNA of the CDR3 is TGTGCCAGCAGCTTAAAGGGGAAGCGAGATATTAACACCGGGGAGCTGTTTTTT.

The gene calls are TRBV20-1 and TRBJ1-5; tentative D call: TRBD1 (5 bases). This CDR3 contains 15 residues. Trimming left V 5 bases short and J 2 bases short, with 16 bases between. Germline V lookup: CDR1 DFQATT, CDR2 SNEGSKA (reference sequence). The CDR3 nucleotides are TGCAGTGCTCTAGAGACACAGGTTCGCAATCAGCCCCAGCATTTT. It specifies CSALETQVRNQPQHF.

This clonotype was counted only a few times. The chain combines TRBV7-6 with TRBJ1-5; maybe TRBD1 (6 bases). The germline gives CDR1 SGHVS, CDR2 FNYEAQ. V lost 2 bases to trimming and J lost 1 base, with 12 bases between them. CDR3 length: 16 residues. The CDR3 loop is CASSLIGGISNQPQHF. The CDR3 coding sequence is TGTGCCAGCAGCTTAATAGGGGGGATCAGCAATCAGCCCCAGCATTTT.

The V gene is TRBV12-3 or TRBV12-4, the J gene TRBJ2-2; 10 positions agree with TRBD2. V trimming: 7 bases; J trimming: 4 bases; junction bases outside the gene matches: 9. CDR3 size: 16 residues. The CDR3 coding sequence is TGTGCCAGCACCCGGGAACTAGCGGGGCGCACCGGGGAGCTGTTTTTT. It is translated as CASTRELAGRTGELFF.

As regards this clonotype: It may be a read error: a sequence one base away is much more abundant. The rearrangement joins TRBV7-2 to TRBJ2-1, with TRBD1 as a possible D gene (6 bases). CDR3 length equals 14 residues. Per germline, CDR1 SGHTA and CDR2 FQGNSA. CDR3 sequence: CANSLETGYNEQFF. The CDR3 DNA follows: TGTGCCAACAGCTTGGAGACAGGCTACAATGAGCAGTTCTTC.

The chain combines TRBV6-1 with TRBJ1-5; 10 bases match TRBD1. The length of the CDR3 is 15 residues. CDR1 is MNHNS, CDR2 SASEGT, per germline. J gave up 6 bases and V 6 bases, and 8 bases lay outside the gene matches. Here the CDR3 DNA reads TGTGCCAGCAGGGTGGGACAGGGGTCAGTTCAGCCCCAGCATTTT. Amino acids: CASRVGQGSVQPQHF.

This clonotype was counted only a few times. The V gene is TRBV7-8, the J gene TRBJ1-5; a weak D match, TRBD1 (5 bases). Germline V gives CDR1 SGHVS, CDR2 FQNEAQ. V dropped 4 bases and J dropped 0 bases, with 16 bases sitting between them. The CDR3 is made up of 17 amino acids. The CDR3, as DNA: TGTGCCAGCAGCTCCTTGGGGGGGACTTTTAGCAATCAGCCCCAGCATTTT. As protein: CASSSLGGTFSNQPQHF.

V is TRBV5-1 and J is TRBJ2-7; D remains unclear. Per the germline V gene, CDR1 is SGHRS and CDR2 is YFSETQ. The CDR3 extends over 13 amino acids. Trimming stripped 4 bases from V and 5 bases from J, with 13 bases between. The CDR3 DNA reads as TGCGCCAGCAGCGGTACTGGAGCGCACGAGCAGTACTTC. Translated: CASSGTGAHEQYF.

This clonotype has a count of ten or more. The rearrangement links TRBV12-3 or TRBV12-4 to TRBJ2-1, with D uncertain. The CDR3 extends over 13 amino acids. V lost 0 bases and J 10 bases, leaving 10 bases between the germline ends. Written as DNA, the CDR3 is TGTGCCAGCAGTTTAGCTCCCCCAGCGGAGCAGTTCTTC. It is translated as CASSLAPPAEQFF.

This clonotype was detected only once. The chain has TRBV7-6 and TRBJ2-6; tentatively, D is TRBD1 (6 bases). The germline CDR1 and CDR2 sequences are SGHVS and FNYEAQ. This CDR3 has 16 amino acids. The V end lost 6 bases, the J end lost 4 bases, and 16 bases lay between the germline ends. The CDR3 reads CASRDSWVSGANVLTF. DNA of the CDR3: TGTGCCAGCAGGGACAGTTGGGTATCCGGGGCCAACGTCCTGACTTTC.

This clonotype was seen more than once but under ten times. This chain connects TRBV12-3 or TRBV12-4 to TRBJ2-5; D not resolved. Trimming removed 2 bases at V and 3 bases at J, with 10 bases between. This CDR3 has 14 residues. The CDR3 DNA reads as TGTGCCAGCAGTTTATCGACTTTTAAAGAGACCCAGTACTTC. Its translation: CASSLSTFKETQYF.

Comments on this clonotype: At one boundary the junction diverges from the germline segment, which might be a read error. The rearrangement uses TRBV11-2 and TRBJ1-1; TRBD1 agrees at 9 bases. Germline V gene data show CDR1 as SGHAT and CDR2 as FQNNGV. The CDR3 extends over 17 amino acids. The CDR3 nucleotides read TGTGCCGGCAGCCCCTACAGGGGGCGGAGGAATGGCGCTGAAGCTTTCTTT. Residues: CAGSPYRGRRNGAEAFF. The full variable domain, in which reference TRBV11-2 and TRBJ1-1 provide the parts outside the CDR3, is EAGVAQSPRYKIIEKRQSVAFWCNPISGHATLYWYQQILGQGPKLLIQFQNNGVVDDSQLPKDRFSAERLKGVDSTLKIQPAKLEDSAVYLCAGSPYRGRRNGAEAFFGQGTRLTVV.

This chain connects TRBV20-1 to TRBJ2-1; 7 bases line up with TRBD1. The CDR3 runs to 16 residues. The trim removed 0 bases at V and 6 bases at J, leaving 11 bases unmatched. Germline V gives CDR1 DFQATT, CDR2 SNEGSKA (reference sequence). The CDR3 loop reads CSARDPTGVRSNEQFF. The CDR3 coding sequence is TGCAGTGCTAGAGATCCCACAGGGGTCAGATCCAATGAGCAGTTCTTC.